These T cell receptor beta chains were read from a single sample in a study of post-analysis software for immune sequencing data. From the PCR reads, TCRdb called clonotypes with MiXCR, one entry per CDR3 protein. The table has under 900,000 distinct CDR3 sequences, 53% seen once. Sample: blood. These receptors all come from a girl aged 10 to 17 with multiple sclerosis. Both conserved end residues are part of each CDR3. The order of the fields is J gene, D gene, V gene, CDR3 protein. D genes are given only for firm matches.

>TRBJ2-1|NA|TRBV7-2
CASSFTGTEAYNEQFF
>TRBJ2-5|NA|TRBV7-6
CASGQFPEKSYQETQYF
>TRBJ2-5|NA|TRBV12-3/TRBV12-4
CASSFGDPQETQYF
>TRBJ2-3|NA|TRBV5-1
CASSLYRADAQYF
>TRBJ1-1|TRBD1|TRBV28
CASTIAGTGGNTEAFF
>TRBJ2-1|NA|TRBV12-3/TRBV12-4
CASSPTGFSYNEQFF
>TRBJ2-7|TRBD2|TRBV7-2
CASRATSGGTYEQYF
>TRBJ2-1|NA|TRBV5-1
CASSLNSQGEQFF
>TRBJ1-4|NA|TRBV5-1
CASSPGLGGEKLFF
>TRBJ1-2|NA|TRBV29-1
CSVVVNFYGYTF
>TRBJ2-1|NA|TRBV7-3
CASSLTLRSDEQFF
>TRBJ2-1|NA|TRBV5-8
CASSFRGANEQFF
>TRBJ1-6|NA|TRBV5-6
CASSWMGHASSPLHF
>TRBJ2-2|NA|TRBV9
CASSVGDTGELFF
>TRBJ2-1|NA|TRBV29-1
CSVEDLPGEQFF
>TRBJ2-1|NA|TRBV5-1
CASSLASDSVGHEQFF
>TRBJ2-7|NA|TRBV7-2
CASSLAPGTQNF
>TRBJ2-1|TRBD2|TRBV7-9
CASSSTSGGHNEQFF
>TRBJ2-1|NA|TRBV24-1
CATSVHGVKGQFF
>TRBJ2-2|TRBD1|TRBV3-1
CASSHLVQGATNTGELFF
>TRBJ2-1|TRBD1|TRBV29-1
CSAHRDSLGNEQFF
>NA|TRBD2|TRBV2
CASSAEREIIDEQYF
>TRBJ2-5|TRBD1|TRBV20-1
CSARDLYRGIETQYF
>TRBJ1-1|NA|TRBV29-1
CSVFRQMNTEAFF
>TRBJ1-2|TRBD1|TRBV18
CASSRRDRGYGYTF
>TRBJ2-5|TRBD1|TRBV29-1
CSVEAEAGGIQETQYF
>TRBJ1-5|TRBD1|TRBV5-1
CASSRTGNSNQPQHF
>TRBJ2-7|NA|TRBV20-1
CSATSYEQYF
>TRBJ1-2|NA|TRBV12-3/TRBV12-4
CASSYDMVDYGYTF
>TRBJ2-4|TRBD1|TRBV11-1
CASSLKHLIAQGQGAAKNIQYF
>TRBJ1-1|NA|TRBV29-1
CSVSEGGTEAFF
>TRBJ1-5|NA|TRBV5-1
CASSPGRGTGQPQHF
>TRBJ2-1|TRBD2|TRBV6-1
CASSLGVAGLLFF
>TRBJ2-5|TRBD1|TRBV29-1
CSVGGKTGVGETQYF
>TRBJ2-1|TRBD2|TRBV6-2/TRBV6-3
CASRPGTSRNEQFF
>TRBJ2-3|TRBD2|TRBV5-1
CASSFSGSTTDTQYF
>TRBJ1-2|NA|TRBV29-1
CSVGGLVNVGYTF
>TRBJ2-5|NA|TRBV9
CASSVGGGWVAETQYF
>TRBJ1-1|TRBD1|TRBV29-1
CSVEGQGVVTEAFF
>TRBJ2-1|NA|TRBV6-6
CASRARGQVYNEQFF